The rows below give T cell receptor beta chains drawn from one sample of a study of vaccination effects on CD4 cells after COVID-19. The antigens for these receptors are not known. The table came from immunoSEQ multiplex PCR; TCRdb's copy has only in-frame clones and leaves some out. The sample has approximately 26,000 clones, about 77% seen once. The specimen comprised CD4+ T cells from PBMCs cultured with HCoV-NL63 spike peptides, sampled before COVID-19 vaccination. The source of these receptors is a human donor who had a prior SARS-CoV-2 infection. Both conserved end residues are part of each CDR3. The order of the fields is CDR3 length, D gene, J gene, V gene, clone size, CDR3 DNA, CDR3 protein. D genes are given only for firm matches. Part of the rows lack a size; the others show once, few, many or a class for expanded clones.

cdr3_length: 15
d_call: TRBD2
j_call: TRBJ2-1
v_call: TRBV5-1
clone_size: .
cdr3_nt: TGCGCCAGCAGCGATAGCGGGTCGTTCTTCGATGAGCAGTTCTTC
cdr3_aa: CASSDSGSFFDEQFF

cdr3_length: 16
d_call: .
j_call: TRBJ2-1
v_call: TRBV7-3
clone_size: .
cdr3_nt: TGTGCCAGCAGCTTAAGGGGTGGGGGGCACCTCAATGAGCAGTTCTTC
cdr3_aa: CASSLRGGGHLNEQFF

cdr3_length: 15
d_call: .
j_call: TRBJ2-6
v_call: TRBV7-2
clone_size: .
cdr3_nt: TGTGCCAGCAGCTTAGGGGTGATAGGGGCCAACGTCCTGACTTTC
cdr3_aa: CASSLGVIGANVLTF

cdr3_length: 17
d_call: .
j_call: TRBJ2-2
v_call: TRBV7-9
clone_size: .
cdr3_nt: TGTGCCAGCAGCGCTATAGTGGGGTACGCGAACACCGGGGAGCTGTTTTTT
cdr3_aa: CASSAIVGYANTGELFF

cdr3_length: 14
d_call: .
j_call: TRBJ1-2
v_call: TRBV18
clone_size: .
cdr3_nt: TGTGCCAGCTTCTCGATTCGGACCAGGGACGGCTACACCTTC
cdr3_aa: CASFSIRTRDGYTF

cdr3_length: 14
d_call: TRBD1
j_call: TRBJ1-2
v_call: TRBV5-4
clone_size: few
cdr3_nt: TGTGCCAGCAGCCCCCTGGACAGGGGAGACGGCTACACCTTC
cdr3_aa: CASSPLDRGDGYTF

cdr3_length: 14
d_call: .
j_call: TRBJ2-7
v_call: TRBV20-1
clone_size: .
cdr3_nt: TGCAGTGCTAGTAATCCGGGACGCTCCTACGAGCAGTACTTC
cdr3_aa: CSASNPGRSYEQYF

cdr3_length: 14
d_call: .
j_call: TRBJ1-1
v_call: TRBV5-5
clone_size: few
cdr3_nt: TGTGCCAGCAGCTTTGGTCCGGTGAACACTGAAGCTTTCTTT
cdr3_aa: CASSFGPVNTEAFF

cdr3_length: 16
d_call: .
j_call: TRBJ2-2
v_call: TRBV5-4
clone_size: .
cdr3_nt: TGTGCCAGCACTACCACACCCCGGGAATACACCGGGGAGCTGTTTTTT
cdr3_aa: CASTTTPREYTGELFF

cdr3_length: 15
d_call: TRBD1
j_call: TRBJ1-4
v_call: TRBV28
clone_size: .
cdr3_nt: TGTGCCAGCACCATGAACAGGGGGGGGTGGGAAAAACTGTTTTTT
cdr3_aa: CASTMNRGGWEKLFF

cdr3_length: 17
d_call: .
j_call: TRBJ1-3
v_call: TRBV9
clone_size: .
cdr3_nt: TGTGCCAGCAGCGTGCAGGGGTACGCTCCCACTGGAAACACCATATATTTT
cdr3_aa: CASSVQGYAPTGNTIYF

cdr3_length: 15
d_call: TRBD2
j_call: TRBJ2-2
v_call: TRBV11-2
clone_size: .
cdr3_nt: TGTGCCAGCAGCTTCGTCGCGGGAGACTCCGGGGAGCTGTTTTTT
cdr3_aa: CASSFVAGDSGELFF

cdr3_length: 12
d_call: .
j_call: TRBJ2-3
v_call: TRBV11-2
clone_size: .
cdr3_nt: TGTGCCAGCAGCTTAGAGAGGGATACGCAGTATTTT
cdr3_aa: CASSLERDTQYF

cdr3_length: 14
d_call: TRBD2
j_call: TRBJ2-7
v_call: TRBV5-4
clone_size: .
cdr3_nt: TGTGCCAGCAGCTTAGCGGGGATCACCTACGAGCAGTACTTC
cdr3_aa: CASSLAGITYEQYF

cdr3_length: 14
d_call: .
j_call: TRBJ2-5
v_call: TRBV5-1
clone_size: .
cdr3_nt: TGCGCCAGCAGCTTGTCGCGGACCAAGGGGACCCAGTACTTC
cdr3_aa: CASSLSRTKGTQYF

cdr3_length: 16
d_call: TRBD1
j_call: TRBJ1-4
v_call: TRBV4-3
clone_size: few
cdr3_nt: TGCGCCAGCAGCCAAATCTCCTACAGGGGTCCTAGAAAACTGTTTTTT
cdr3_aa: CASSQISYRGPRKLFF

cdr3_length: 16
d_call: .
j_call: TRBJ1-6
v_call: TRBV7-2
clone_size: .
cdr3_nt: TGTGCCAGCAGCCCAAAGGGAAACTCCTATAATTCACCCCTCCACTTT
cdr3_aa: CASSPKGNSYNSPLHF

cdr3_length: 14
d_call: .
j_call: TRBJ2-7
v_call: TRBV4-3
clone_size: .
cdr3_nt: TGCGCCAGCAGCCAAGATCCGTCTTCCTACGAGCAGTACTTC
cdr3_aa: CASSQDPSSYEQYF

cdr3_length: 13
d_call: .
j_call: TRBJ1-1
v_call: TRBV7-9
clone_size: few
cdr3_nt: TGTGCCAGCAGCTTAGAGGAGGGTGTGGGAGCTTTCTTT
cdr3_aa: CASSLEEGVGAFF

cdr3_length: 16
d_call: .
j_call: TRBJ1-4
v_call: TRBV3-1/TRBV3-2
clone_size: .
cdr3_nt: TGTGCCAGCAGCCAAGCCGGGGGGCATGGTAATGAAAAACTGTTTTTT
cdr3_aa: CASSQAGGHGNEKLFF

cdr3_length: 14
d_call: .
j_call: TRBJ2-3
v_call: TRBV18
clone_size: .
cdr3_nt: TGTGCCAGCGCAGGGGACTCTTTCGCAGATACGCAGTATTTT
cdr3_aa: CASAGDSFADTQYF